The 11 T cell receptor beta chains in this list originate from one sample, sequenced in a study of blood T cell repertoires in COVID-19 (dated by TCRdb to about 2020). Library preparation was by the immunoSEQ multiplex PCR assay. TCRdb holds this immuneACCESS table with in-frame rearrangements only. Some clones are missing; in checked studies, unresolved V genes explain under half, and the rest has no known cause. Across this sample there are approximately 260,000 clones, with roughly 87% seen only once. The ten top clones hold about 6% of the sample. Sequencing input: PBMCs or T cells enriched from blood (not recorded which). These receptors were taken from a woman aged 25 to 39 with acute COVID-19.

The V and J genes are TRBV10-3 and TRBJ1-2; D may be TRBD1 (5 bases). V was pared by 0 bases and J by 8 bases, with 16 bases between. The CDR3 is 15 amino acids. CDR1 ENHRY and CDR2 SYGVKD come from the germline V gene. The CDR3: CAISESTDLRSGYTF. The DNA for the CDR3 is TGTGCCATCAGTGAGTCGACAGACCTGAGGAGCGGCTACACCTTC.

This rearrangement joins TRBV19 to TRBJ1-1; TRBD1 matches at 7 bases. With V trimmed by 3 bases and J by 1 base, 2 bases remained unmatched. This CDR3 has 14 amino acids. CDR1 LNHDA and CDR2 SQIVND come from the germline V gene (reference sequence). The CDR3 DNA is TGTGCCAGTAGTATGACAGGGCAGAACACTGAAGCTTTCTTT. Protein product: CASSMTGQNTEAFF.

V is TRBV27 and J is TRBJ1-1, with 8 bases identical to TRBD1. Germline V gene sequence: CDR1 MNHEY, CDR2 SMNVEV (reference sequence). The junction had 12 bases not matched to a gene; V was cut back by 4 bases and J by 5 bases. The CDR3 loop spans 16 amino acids. CDR3 nucleotide sequence: TGTGCCAGCAGTTCCTCACAGGGGGTACGTTGGACTGAAGCTTTCTTT. Translation gives CASSSSQGVRWTEAFF.

The rearrangement uses TRBV10-3 and TRBJ2-3; 8 bases are shared with TRBD2. Germline V gene sequence: CDR1 ENHRY, CDR2 SYGVKD. The junction had 7 bases not matched to a gene; V was cut back by 6 bases and J by 2 bases. The CDR3 runs to 15 residues. CDR3 sequence reads: CAISRAGENTDTQYF. CDR3 sequence (DNA): TGTGCCATCAGCCGAGCGGGGGAAAACACAGATACGCAGTATTTT.

A note on this clone: Different DNA sequences within this sample yield the same CDR3. J is TRBJ2-7 and V is TRBV9; D not certain. There are 14 residues in the CDR3. Trimming shortened V by 2 bases and J by 4 bases, and 13 bases separated the two germline ends. Germline V gives CDR1 SGDLS, CDR2 YYNGEE. The CDR3 coding sequence is TGTGCCAGCAGCGTCAGCCCTACGACTTACGAGCAGTACTTC. Encoded protein: CASSVSPTTYEQYF.

The chain carries TRBV5-4 and TRBJ1-6; D perhaps matches TRBD1 (6 bases). Trimming took 5 bases from V and 4 from J, leaving 13 bases between them. CDR1 is SGHNT and CDR2 is YYREEE in the germline V gene (reference sequence). The CDR3 has 15 residues. In nucleotides, the CDR3 is TGTGCCAGCAGTTCTGGACAGCAATATAATTCACCCCTCCACTTT. It encodes CASSSGQQYNSPLHF.

The chain employs TRBV6-9 and TRBJ2-1; a possible D gene is TRBD2 (5 bases). This CDR3 comprises 19 residues. Germline loops: CDR1 MNHGY, CDR2 SVAAGI. V lost 8 bases, J lost 0 bases, and 26 bases lay in between. The CDR3 DNA sequence: TGTGCCAGCTTCTCGAGGCTAGCAGAATCTAGGAGCTCCTACAATGAGCAGTTCTTC. Translating gives CASFSRLAESRSSYNEQFF.

Only a few counts were recorded for this clone. The J gene is TRBJ1-1, the V gene TRBV6-5, with TRBD1 matching over 7 bases. Germline V lookup: CDR1 MNHEY, CDR2 SVGAGI. V was pared by 7 bases and J by 0 bases, with 5 bases of the junction left unmatched. The CDR3 is made up of 14 amino acids. The CDR3 is CASTVGQVNTEAFF. The CDR3 region has the DNA TGTGCCAGCACCGTAGGACAGGTGAACACTGAAGCTTTCTTT.

The chain has TRBV20-1 and TRBJ1-4; a weak D match, TRBD1 (6 bases). CDR1 and CDR2 from the germline V gene are DFQATT and SNEGSKA (reference sequence). The V end lost 3 bases, the J end lost 7 bases, and 21 bases lay between the germline ends. CDR3 length: 16 residues. CDR3 nucleotide sequence: TGCAGTGCTAGTGCTACAGGGTTGGGAGTAAGTGAAAAACTGTTTTTT. This translates into CSASATGLGVSEKLFF.

The chain has TRBV27 and TRBJ2-1; a weak D match, TRBD1 (6 bases). Germline V gives CDR1 MNHEY, CDR2 SMNVEV (reference sequence). The CDR3 consists of 15 residues. Trimming stripped 5 bases from V and 3 bases from J, with 14 bases between. CDR3 protein: CASSPSTGNYNEQFF. CDR3 DNA: TGTGCCAGCAGTCCTTCGACAGGCAACTACAATGAGCAGTTCTTC.

CDR3 nucleotide sequence: TGTGCCAGCAGGGGGACAGGGTACTCCTACGAGCAGTACTTC. Amino acid sequence: CASRGTGYSYEQYF. The rearrangement links TRBV2 to TRBJ2-7; 9 bases are shared with TRBD1. The V gene end was trimmed by 6 bases and the J gene end by 0 bases; junction bases not matched to a gene: 3. CDR3 length: 14 residues. Germline V gene lookup returns CDR1 SNHLY and CDR2 FYNNEI.